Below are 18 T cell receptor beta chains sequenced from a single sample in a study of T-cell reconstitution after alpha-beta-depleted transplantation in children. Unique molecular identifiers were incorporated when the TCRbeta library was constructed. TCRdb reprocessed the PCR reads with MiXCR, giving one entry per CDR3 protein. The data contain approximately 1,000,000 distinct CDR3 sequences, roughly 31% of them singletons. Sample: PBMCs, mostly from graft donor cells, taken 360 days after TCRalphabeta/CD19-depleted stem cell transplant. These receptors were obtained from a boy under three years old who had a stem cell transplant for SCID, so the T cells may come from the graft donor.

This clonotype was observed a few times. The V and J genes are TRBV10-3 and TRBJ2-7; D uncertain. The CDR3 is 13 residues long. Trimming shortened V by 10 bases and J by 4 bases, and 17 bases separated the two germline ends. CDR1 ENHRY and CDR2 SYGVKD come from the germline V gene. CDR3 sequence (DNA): TGTGCCACGCTACGCTCAAACAGTTACGAGCAGTACTTC. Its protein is CATLRSNSYEQYF.

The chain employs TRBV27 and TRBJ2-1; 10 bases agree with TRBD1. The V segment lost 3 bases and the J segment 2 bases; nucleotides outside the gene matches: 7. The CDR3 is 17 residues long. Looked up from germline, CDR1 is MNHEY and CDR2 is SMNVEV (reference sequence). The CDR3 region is CASSFFRQGAAYNEQFF. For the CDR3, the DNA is TGTGCCAGCAGTTTTTTCCGACAGGGGGCCGCCTACAATGAGCAGTTCTTC.

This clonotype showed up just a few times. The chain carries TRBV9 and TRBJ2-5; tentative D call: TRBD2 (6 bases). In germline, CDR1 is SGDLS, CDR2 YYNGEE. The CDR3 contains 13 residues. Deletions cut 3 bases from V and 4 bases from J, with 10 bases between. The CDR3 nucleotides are TGTGCCAGCAGCGCGAGGGGAGGAGAGACCCAGTACTTC. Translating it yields CASSARGGETQYF.

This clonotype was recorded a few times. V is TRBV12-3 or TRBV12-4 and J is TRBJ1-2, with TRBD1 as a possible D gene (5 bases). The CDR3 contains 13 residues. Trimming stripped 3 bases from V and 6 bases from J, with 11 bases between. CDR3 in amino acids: CASSLPLGDGYTF. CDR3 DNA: TGTGCCAGCAGTTTGCCCCTGGGGGATGGCTACACCTTC.

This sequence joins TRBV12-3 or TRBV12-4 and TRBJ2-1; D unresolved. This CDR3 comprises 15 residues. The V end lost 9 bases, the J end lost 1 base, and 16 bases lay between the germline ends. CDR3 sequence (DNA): TGTGCCAGTGCCGACTCCTCCGGGTCCTACAATGAGCAGTTCTTC. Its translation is CASADSSGSYNEQFF.

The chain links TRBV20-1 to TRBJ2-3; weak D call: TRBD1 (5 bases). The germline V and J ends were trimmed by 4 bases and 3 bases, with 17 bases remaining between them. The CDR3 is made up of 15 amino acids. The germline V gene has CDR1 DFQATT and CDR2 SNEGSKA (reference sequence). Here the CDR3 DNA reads TGCAGTGCTACCCCCCGAACAGGTTTGACAGATACGCAGTATTTT. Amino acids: CSATPRTGLTDTQYF.

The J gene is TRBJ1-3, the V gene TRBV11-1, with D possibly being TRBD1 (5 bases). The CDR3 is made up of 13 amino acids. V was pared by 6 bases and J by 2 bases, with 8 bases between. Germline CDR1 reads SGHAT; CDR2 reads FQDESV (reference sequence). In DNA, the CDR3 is TGTGCCAGCAGACGGGACGCTGGAAACACCATATATTTT. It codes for CASRRDAGNTIYF.

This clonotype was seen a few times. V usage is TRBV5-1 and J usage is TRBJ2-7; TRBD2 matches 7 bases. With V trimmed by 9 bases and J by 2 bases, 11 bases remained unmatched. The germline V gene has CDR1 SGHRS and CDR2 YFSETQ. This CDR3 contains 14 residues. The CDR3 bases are TGCGCCACCAAAGCCGGGACTACCACCTACGAGCAGTACTTC. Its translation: CATKAGTTTYEQYF. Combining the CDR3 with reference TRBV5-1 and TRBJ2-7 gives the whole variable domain KAGVTQTPRYLIKTRGQQVTLSCSPISGHRSVSWYQQTPGQGLQFLFEYFSETQRNKGNFPGRFSGRQFSNSRSEMNVSTLELGDSALYLCATKAGTTTYEQYFGPGTRLTVT.

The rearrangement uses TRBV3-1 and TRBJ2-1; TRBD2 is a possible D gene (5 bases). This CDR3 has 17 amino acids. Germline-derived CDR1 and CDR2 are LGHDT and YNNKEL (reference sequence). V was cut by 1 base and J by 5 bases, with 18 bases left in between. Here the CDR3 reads CASSQGSRGNRNNEQFF. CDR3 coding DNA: TGTGCCAGCAGCCAAGGGTCCCGGGGAAATAGAAACAATGAGCAGTTCTTC.

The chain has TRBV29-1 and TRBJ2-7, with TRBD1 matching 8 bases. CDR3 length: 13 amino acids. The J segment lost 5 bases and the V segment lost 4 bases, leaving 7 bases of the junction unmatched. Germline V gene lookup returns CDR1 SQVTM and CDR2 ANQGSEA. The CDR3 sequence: CSVGGRTGNEQYF. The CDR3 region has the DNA TGCAGCGTTGGGGGTCGGACAGGGAACGAGCAGTACTTC.

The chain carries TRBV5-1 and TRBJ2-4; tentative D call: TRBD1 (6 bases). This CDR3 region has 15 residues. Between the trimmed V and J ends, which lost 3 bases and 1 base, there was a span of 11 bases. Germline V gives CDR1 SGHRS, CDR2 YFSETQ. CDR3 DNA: TGCGCCAGCAGCTCGTACAGGGTGGCCAAAAACATTCAGTACTTC. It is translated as CASSSYRVAKNIQYF.

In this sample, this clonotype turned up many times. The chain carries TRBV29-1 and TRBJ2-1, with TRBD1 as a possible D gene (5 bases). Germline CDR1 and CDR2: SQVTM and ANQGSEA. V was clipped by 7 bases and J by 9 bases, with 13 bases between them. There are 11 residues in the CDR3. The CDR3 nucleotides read TGCAGCGCCCAGGGCTTAGGTGAGCAGTTCTTC. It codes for CSAQGLGEQFF.

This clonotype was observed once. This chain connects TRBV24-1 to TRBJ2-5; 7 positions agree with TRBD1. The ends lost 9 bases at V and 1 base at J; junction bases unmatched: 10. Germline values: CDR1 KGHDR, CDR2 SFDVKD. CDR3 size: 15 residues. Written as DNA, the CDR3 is TGTGCCACCTCACCAGACAGGGTTATCCAAGAGACCCAGTACTTC. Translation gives CATSPDRVIQETQYF.

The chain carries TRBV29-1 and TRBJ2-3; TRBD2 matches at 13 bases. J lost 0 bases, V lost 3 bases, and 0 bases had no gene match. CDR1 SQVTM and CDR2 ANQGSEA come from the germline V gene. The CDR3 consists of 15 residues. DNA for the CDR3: TGCAGCGTTGAGGGACTAGCGGGGAGCACAGATACGCAGTATTTT. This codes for CSVEGLAGSTDTQYF.

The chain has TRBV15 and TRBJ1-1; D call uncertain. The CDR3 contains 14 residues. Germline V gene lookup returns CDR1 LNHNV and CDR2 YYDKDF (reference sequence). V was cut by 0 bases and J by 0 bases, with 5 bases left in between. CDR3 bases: TGTGCCACCAGCAGAGAACAGCTGAACACTGAAGCTTTCTTT. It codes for CATSREQLNTEAFF.

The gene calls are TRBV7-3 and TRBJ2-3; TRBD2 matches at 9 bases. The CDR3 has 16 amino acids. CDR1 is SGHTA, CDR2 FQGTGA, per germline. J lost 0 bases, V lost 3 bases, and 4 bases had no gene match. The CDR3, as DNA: TGTGCCAGCAGCTTTACTAGCGGGTTGAGCACAGATACGCAGTATTTT. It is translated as CASSFTSGLSTDTQYF.

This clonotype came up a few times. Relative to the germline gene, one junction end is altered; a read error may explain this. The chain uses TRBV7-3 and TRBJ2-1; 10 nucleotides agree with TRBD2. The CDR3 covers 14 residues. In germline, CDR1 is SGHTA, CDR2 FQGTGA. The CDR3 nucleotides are TGTGCCAGCAGCGTGGGACTAGCGTACAGTGAGCAGTTCTTC. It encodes CASSVGLAYSEQFF.

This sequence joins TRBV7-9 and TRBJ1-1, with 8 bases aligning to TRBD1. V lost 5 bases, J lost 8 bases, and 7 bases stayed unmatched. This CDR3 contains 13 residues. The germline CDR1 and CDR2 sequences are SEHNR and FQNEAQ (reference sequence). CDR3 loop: CASSTGQGKEAFF. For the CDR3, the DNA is TGTGCCAGCAGCACCGGACAGGGTAAGGAAGCTTTCTTT.